One T cell receptor beta chain is described in this entry. No antigen is known for it. The CDR3 is 12 amino acids. Trimming took off 1 base at V and 9 bases at J, with 9 bases between the two ends. This sample was taken from a study of T cells in Graves' hyperthyroidism and ophthalmopathy. Findings and limits, study-wide: Median prediction lead before ophthalmopathy onset was six to eight months with the model. A model built on 13 V-J features separated ophthalmopathy from stable hyperthyroidism.

Disease duration was under 3 months in the ophthalmopathy patients, who also had a Clinical Activity Score of at least 3 and a NOSPECS grade of at least 4. What was amplified from RNA transcripts were TCR beta CDR3 regions. HTBI primers were the set used in a first-round RT-PCR of the TCR CDR3. TCRdb fed the multiplex PCR reads into MiXCR, producing one record per CDR3 protein. The sample has about 350,000 distinct CDR3 sequences, roughly 18% seen once; the top ten hold about 16%. The chain couples TRBV12-3 or TRBV12-4 to TRBJ1-1, with D possibly TRBD1 on 5 matching bases. This TCR derives from a woman in her thirties or forties with Graves' ophthalmopathy. The sample consisted of blood. This chain's CDR3 is CASSLGNRKAFF. CDR3 DNA sequence: TGTGCCAGCAGTTTAGGCAACAGGAAAGCTTTCTTT.